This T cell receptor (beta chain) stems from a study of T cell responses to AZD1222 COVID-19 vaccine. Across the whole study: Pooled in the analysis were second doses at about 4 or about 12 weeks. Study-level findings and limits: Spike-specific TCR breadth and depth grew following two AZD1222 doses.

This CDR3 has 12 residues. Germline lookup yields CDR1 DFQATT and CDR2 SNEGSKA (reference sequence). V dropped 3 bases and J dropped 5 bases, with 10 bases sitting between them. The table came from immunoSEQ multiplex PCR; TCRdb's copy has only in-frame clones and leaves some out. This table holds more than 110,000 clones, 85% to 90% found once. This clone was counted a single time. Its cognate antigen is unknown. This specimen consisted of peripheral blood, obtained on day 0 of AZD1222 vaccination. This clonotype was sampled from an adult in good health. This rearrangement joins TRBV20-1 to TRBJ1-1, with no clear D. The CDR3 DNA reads TGCAGTGCTAGTCGGAAAACGACTGAAGCTTTCTTT. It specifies CSASRKTTEAFF.